A selection of T cell receptor beta chains follows, all from one sample in a study of identical twins. One entry per CDR3 protein, called by TCRdb with MiXCR from the 5' RACE reads. The sample lists about 200,000 distinct CDR3 sequences; over 5% were seen once. The same data also went into a second study, on T cells expressing NK-cell markers.

The sample was CD8+ T cells sorted from blood. These receptors all stem from a woman aged 18-30 years in good health. Each CDR3 is given with its conserved first and last residue. D genes are given only for firm matches. Size is stated for part of the rows, as once, few or many counts, or as a class when the clone is expanded.

j_call v_call cdr3_length d_call clone_size cdr3_nt cdr3_aa
TRBJ1-2 TRBV6-1 13 - many TGTGCCAGCAGAGAGACCCCGGGCCATGGCTACACCTTC CASRETPGHGYTF
TRBJ2-7 TRBV7-9 16 TRBD2 many TGTGCCAGCAGCTTAGCTCTAGCGGGACCTACCTACGAGCAGTACTTC CASSLALAGPTYEQYF
TRBJ2-7 TRBV7-2 14 - few TGTGCCAGCAGCCTGACCCCGTACCTATACGAGCAGTACTTC CASSLTPYLYEQYF
TRBJ2-5 TRBV11-1 18 - few TGTGCCAGCAGCTTAGCGTCCGTGAGTCGGCGTACGGGGGAGACCCAGTACTTC CASSLASVSRRTGETQYF
TRBJ1-2 TRBV11-2 13 TRBD1 many TGTGCCAGCAGCGCACAGGGGAACTATGGCTACACCTTC CASSAQGNYGYTF
TRBJ2-1 TRBV10-1 12 - - TGCGCCAGCAGTGAGTTGTCCAATGAGCAGTTCTTC CASSELSNEQFF
TRBJ2-3 TRBV11-2 14 TRBD2 many TGTGCCAGCAGCCGACGACGGGAGGAAGATACGCAGTATTTT CASSRRREEDTQYF
TRBJ2-1 TRBV6-2/TRBV6-3 16 - few TGTGCCAGCAGTTACCATTTGGGGGCGGGAAGCAATGAGCAGTTCTTC CASSYHLGAGSNEQFF
TRBJ2-3 TRBV6-4 11 - - TGTGCCAGCAACAGGGACGGGCGATGGTATTTT CASNRDGRWYF
TRBJ2-1 TRBV10-3 16 TRBD2 many TGTGCCATCAGTGACCCGACTAGCGGGAGAGACAATGAGCAGTTCTTC CAISDPTSGRDNEQFF
TRBJ2-1 TRBV9 14 - few TGTGCCAGCAGCGTAGTTAACACCTACAATGAGCAGTTCTTC CASSVVNTYNEQFF
TRBJ1-2 TRBV3-1 15 - - TGTGCCAGCAGCCAAGAAGTCGCAGGAAGGTTCGCCTACACCTTC CASSQEVAGRFAYTF
TRBJ2-1 TRBV4-3 15 - many TGCGCCAGCAGCCAAGTGGGAGACGGTTACAATGAGCAGTTCTTC CASSQVGDGYNEQFF
TRBJ1-6 TRBV7-3 14 TRBD1 - TGTGCCAGCAGCTTAACGGGGACAGGGGGACCCCTCCACTTT CASSLTGTGGPLHF
TRBJ2-7 TRBV9 15 - many TGTGCCAGCAGCCATGACAGGAGTTCAACCTACGAGCAGTACTTC CASSHDRSSTYEQYF
TRBJ1-4 TRBV9 14 - - TGTGCCAGCAGTGGAACAGGGTGGTATGAAAAACTGTTTTTT CASSGTGWYEKLFF
TRBJ2-3 TRBV5-5 13 - - TGTGCCATCAGCCCTAGGAACGCAGATACGCAGTATTTT CAISPRNADTQYF
TRBJ2-3 TRBV5-1 15 TRBD2 many TGCGCCAGCAGCCCCCGCAGCGGGGAGAGAGATACGCAGTATTTT CASSPRSGERDTQYF
TRBJ1-2 TRBV9 15 - - TGTGCCAGCTCCGGCCGAGGTGACTCCTACTATGGCTACACCTTC CASSGRGDSYYGYTF
TRBJ2-3 TRBV7-3 14 TRBD1 many TGTGCCAGCAGCCTACAGGGGGCAGCAGATACGCAGTATTTT CASSLQGAADTQYF
TRBJ2-5 TRBV12-3/TRBV12-4 15 - many TGTGCCAGCAGTTTAGCGGGGGTACCTCAAGAGACCCAGTACTTC CASSLAGVPQETQYF
TRBJ2-3 TRBV20-1 15 TRBD2 - TGCAGTGCTAGAGGCCAGCGGGGCCCAGGGGATACGCAGTATTTT CSARGQRGPGDTQYF
TRBJ2-7 TRBV7-8 14 - many TGTGCCAGCAGCTTAGAGAACGGATACTACGAGCAGTACTTC CASSLENGYYEQYF
TRBJ2-7 TRBV11-2 12 TRBD1 - TGTGCCAGCAGCTCAGGACAGGGAAGGCAGTACTTC CASSSGQGRQYF
TRBJ2-1 TRBV27 14 - - TGTGCCAGCACCTTTCTCGGGCCGAACAATGAGCAGTTCTTC CASTFLGPNNEQFF
TRBJ2-3 TRBV12-3/TRBV12-4 11 - - TGTGCCAGCGGCATCGAGGATACGCAGTATTTT CASGIEDTQYF
TRBJ2-2 TRBV27 14 - few TGTGCCAGCAGCATAGAACCGAACACCGGGGAGCTGTTTTTT CASSIEPNTGELFF
TRBJ2-5 TRBV20-1 15 TRBD2 few TGCAGTGCCAGAGGGTCGGCTAGCGGGGAAGAGACCCAGTACTTC CSARGSASGEETQYF
TRBJ1-2 TRBV3-1 15 TRBD1 many TGTGCCAGCAGCCCCCGGACAGGGGGCAGCGATGGCTACACCTTC CASSPRTGGSDGYTF
TRBJ2-1 TRBV3-1 15 TRBD1 many TGTGCCAGCAGCCCGGCCCGGACAGGGGGCTATGAGCAGTTCTTC CASSPARTGGYEQFF
TRBJ1-1 TRBV9 15 TRBD1 few TGTGCCAGCAGCGTAGACAGGACAGGGGGGACTGAAGCTTTCTTT CASSVDRTGGTEAFF
TRBJ2-3 TRBV30 14 - few TGTGCCTGGATGGGGGGTACTAGCACAGATACGCAGTATTTT CAWMGGTSTDTQYF